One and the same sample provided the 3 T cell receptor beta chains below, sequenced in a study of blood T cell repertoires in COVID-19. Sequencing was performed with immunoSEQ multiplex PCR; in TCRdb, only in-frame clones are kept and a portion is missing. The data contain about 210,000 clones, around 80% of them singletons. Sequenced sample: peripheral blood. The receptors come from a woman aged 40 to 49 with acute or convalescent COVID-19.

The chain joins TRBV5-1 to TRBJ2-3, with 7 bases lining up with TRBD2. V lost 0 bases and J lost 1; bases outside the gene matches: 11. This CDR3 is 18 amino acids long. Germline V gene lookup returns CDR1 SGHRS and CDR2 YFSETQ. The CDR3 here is CASSLATPWSGGTDTQYF. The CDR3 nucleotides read TGCGCCAGCAGCTTGGCAACCCCATGGAGCGGGGGCACAGATACGCAGTATTTT.

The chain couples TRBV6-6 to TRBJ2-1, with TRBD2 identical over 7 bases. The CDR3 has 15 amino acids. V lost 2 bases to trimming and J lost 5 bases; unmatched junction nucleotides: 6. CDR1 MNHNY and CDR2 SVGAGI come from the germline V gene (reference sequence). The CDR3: CASSYTGGVNNEQFF. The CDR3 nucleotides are TGTGCCAGCAGTTACACGGGAGGCGTCAACAATGAGCAGTTCTTC.

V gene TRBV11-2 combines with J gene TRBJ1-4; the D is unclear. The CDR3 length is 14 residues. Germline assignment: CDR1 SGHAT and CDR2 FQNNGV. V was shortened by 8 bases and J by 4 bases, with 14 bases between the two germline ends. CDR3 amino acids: CASRRAPGNEKLFF. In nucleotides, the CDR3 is TGTGCCAGCCGGAGGGCTCCGGGTAATGAAAAACTGTTTTTT.